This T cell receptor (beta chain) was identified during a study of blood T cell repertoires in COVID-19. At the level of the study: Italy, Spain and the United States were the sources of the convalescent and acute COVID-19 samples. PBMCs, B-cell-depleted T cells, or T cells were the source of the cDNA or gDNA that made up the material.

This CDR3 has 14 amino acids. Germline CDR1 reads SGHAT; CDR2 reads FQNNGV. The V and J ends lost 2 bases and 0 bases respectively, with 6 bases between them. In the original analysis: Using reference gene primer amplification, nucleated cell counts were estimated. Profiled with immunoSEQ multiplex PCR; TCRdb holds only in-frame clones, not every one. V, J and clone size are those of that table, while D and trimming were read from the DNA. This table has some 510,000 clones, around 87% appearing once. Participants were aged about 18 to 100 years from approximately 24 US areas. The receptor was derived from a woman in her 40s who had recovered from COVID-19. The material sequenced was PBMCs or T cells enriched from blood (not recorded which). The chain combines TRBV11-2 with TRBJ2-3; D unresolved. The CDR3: CASSLSLSTDTQYF. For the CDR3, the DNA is TGTGCCAGCAGCTTAAGCCTTAGCACAGATACGCAGTATTTT.